A single sample is the source of the 27 T cell receptor beta chains below, sequenced in a study of blood T cells in healthy people across ages. The second PCR ran about 6 to 11 cycles with a sample-barcoded 5' primer and J-beta primers. MiXCR was run by TCRdb on the 5' RACE reads, yielding one entry per CDR3 protein. The sample yields around 940,000 distinct CDR3 sequences, roughly 50% seen once. Sequencing was done on a sample of blood. The receptors shown here come from a woman aged 60-70 years in good health.

This clonotype was observed a handful of times. A much larger clone lies a single base off, so this may be a read error. The chain joins TRBV5-1 to TRBJ2-7, with 15 bases fitting TRBD2. CDR1 SGHRS and CDR2 YFSETQ come from the germline V gene. CDR3 length: 15 amino acids. V dropped 0 bases and J dropped 7; count of bases not matched to a gene: 2. CDR3 coding DNA: TGCGCCAGCAGCTTGGAGGGACTAGCGGGAGGTGAGCAGTACTTC. Protein: CASSLEGLAGGEQYF.

The CDR3 region has the DNA TGTGCCAGCAGTGAAGGGCCTGGGGCCAACGTCCTGACTTTC. As protein: CASSEGPGANVLTF. The chain links TRBV6-1 to TRBJ2-6; D not certain. V shed 1 base and J shed 2 bases, with 3 bases lying between them. Per the germline V gene, CDR1 is MNHNS and CDR2 is SASEGT. The CDR3 has 14 residues.

The chain couples TRBV15 to TRBJ2-5; D is possibly TRBD1 or TRBD2 (5 bases each). The germline CDR1 and CDR2 sequences are LNHNV and YYDKDF (reference sequence). The germline V and J ends were trimmed by 5 bases and 1 base, with 14 bases remaining between them. The CDR3 consists of 15 residues. CDR3 residues: CATSAHPGPQETQYF. The CDR3 DNA sequence: TGTGCCACCAGCGCTCATCCGGGACCCCAAGAGACCCAGTACTTC.

The chain couples TRBV7-9 to TRBJ1-4, with 7 bases lining up with TRBD1. Trimming at V came to 0 bases and at J to 8 bases, leaving 12 bases not matched to a gene. Germline V gives CDR1 SEHNR, CDR2 FQNEAQ (reference sequence). This CDR3 is built from 17 residues. CDR3 sequence reads: CASSLALAGTVWEKLFF. DNA of the CDR3: TGTGCCAGCAGCTTAGCGTTAGCGGGGACAGTATGGGAAAAACTGTTTTTT.

The V and J genes are TRBV20-1 and TRBJ2-1; D gene uncertain. The V gene's germline CDR1 is DFQATT and CDR2 SNEGSKA (reference sequence). V was pared by 3 bases and J by 9 bases, with 9 bases between. The CDR3 loop spans 11 amino acids. CDR3 amino acids: CSASLASEQFF. CDR3 nucleotides: TGCAGTGCTAGCCTCGCGAGTGAGCAGTTCTTC.

This clonotype came up a few times. This sequence joins TRBV27 and TRBJ1-2; D is possibly TRBD1 (6 bases). CDR3 length: 13 amino acids. Germline V CDR1 and CDR2: MNHEY, SMNVEV (reference sequence). Trimming removed 3 bases from V and 5 bases from J, with 10 bases in between. Written as DNA, the CDR3 is TGTGCCAGCAGTTTTGGGGGCCAGTATGGCTACACCTTC. Translating it yields CASSFGGQYGYTF.

The rearrangement uses TRBV7-3 and TRBJ2-1, with 9 bases that match TRBD2. Germline lookup yields CDR1 SGHTA and CDR2 FQGTGA. V shed 0 bases, J shed 4 bases, and the junction held 4 bases outside the gene matches. This CDR3 is built from 16 residues. The CDR3 coding sequence is TGTGCCAGCAGCTTAACTGGGCGGGAGGGTTACAATGAGCAGTTCTTC. This encodes CASSLTGREGYNEQFF.

V is TRBV9 and J is TRBJ2-5; 12 nucleotides line up with TRBD2. The CDR3 is 14 residues long. After removal of 6 bases from V and 5 bases from J, the junction contained 5 bases not matched to a gene. Germline values: CDR1 SGDLS, CDR2 YYNGEE. The CDR3 loop reads CASNLAGGLETQYF. Here the CDR3 DNA reads TGTGCCAGCAACCTAGCGGGGGGGCTTGAGACCCAGTACTTC.

V is TRBV29-1 and J is TRBJ2-1, with D hard to call. V lost 5 bases and J lost 10, with 12 bases in between. CDR1 SQVTM and CDR2 ANQGSEA come from the germline V gene. CDR3 length: 11 residues. Written as DNA, the CDR3 is TGCAGCGTTAGCAGTGGGTGGGAGCAGTTCTTC. It is translated as CSVSSGWEQFF.

The V and J genes are TRBV20-1 and TRBJ1-2, with D possibly being TRBD1 (5 bases). Between the trimmed V and J ends, which lost 5 bases and 4 bases, there was a span of 11 bases. The CDR3 runs 12 residues. Looked up from germline, CDR1 is DFQATT and CDR2 is SNEGSKA (reference sequence). The CDR3 sequence is CSAGDSSYGYTF. CDR3 nucleotides: TGCAGTGCTGGCGACAGCTCCTATGGCTACACCTTC.

This sequence joins TRBV9 and TRBJ1-1; 11 nucleotides line up with TRBD1. Germline loops: CDR1 SGDLS, CDR2 YYNGEE. Unmatched junction bases numbered 9, after V lost 7 bases and J lost 1 base. The CDR3 length is 16 residues. The CDR3 spells CASGRGQGGWNTEAFF. DNA for the CDR3: TGTGCCAGCGGTCGGGGACAGGGGGGTTGGAACACTGAAGCTTTCTTT.

CDR3 in DNA: TGTGCCAGCAGTTTACCACTAGAAAGCGTAGAGACCCAGTACTTC. Protein sequence: CASSLPLESVETQYF. The chain combines TRBV28 with TRBJ2-7; perhaps TRBD2 as D (5 bases). The J call may be in error: the DNA end matches TRBJ2-5 better. The CDR3 runs to 15 residues. CDR1 and CDR2 (germline): MDHEN, SYDVKM.

This clonotype was recorded a few times. The gene calls are TRBV3-1 and TRBJ1-2; D is undetermined. Looked up from germline, CDR1 is LGHDT and CDR2 is YNNKEL (reference sequence). V was clipped by 1 base and J by 5 bases, with 11 bases between them. This CDR3 has 14 residues. The CDR3 DNA reads TGTGCCAGCAGCCAAGTGAAGTCCACATATGGCTACACCTTC. Translating gives CASSQVKSTYGYTF.

For this clonotype: Relative to the germline gene, one junction end is altered; a read error may explain this. V usage is TRBV12-3 or TRBV12-4 and J usage is TRBJ2-1; tentatively, D is TRBD2 (6 bases). The CDR3 runs to 14 residues. Written as DNA, the CDR3 is TGTGCCAGCAGCTTAGTAGGGACTGGGAATGAGCAGTTCTTC. It specifies CASSLVGTGNEQFF.

The chain is built from TRBV7-6 and TRBJ1-4; 8 bases line up with TRBD1. Trimming cost V 5 bases and J 10 bases; bases outside gene matches: 9. This CDR3 region has 14 residues. The V gene's germline CDR1 is SGHVS and CDR2 FNYEAQ. The CDR3 region has the DNA TGTGCCAGCAGCCCAGGGGGCCTCAGAAGAAAACTGTTTTTT. Translated: CASSPGGLRRKLFF.

This clonotype was seen more than once but under ten times. The chain links TRBV2 to TRBJ1-5; tentatively, D is TRBD1 (5 bases). Trimming pared 6 bases from V and 4 bases from J, leaving 10 bases between. The CDR3 contains 13 residues. Germline CDR1 and CDR2: SNHLY and FYNNEI. CDR3 loop: CASSDSWNQPQHF. The CDR3 DNA follows: TGTGCCAGCAGCGACAGCTGGAATCAGCCCCAGCATTTT.

The chain combines TRBV20-1 with TRBJ1-6; 7 positions agree with TRBD1. V lost 6 bases, J lost 5 bases, and 7 bases stayed unmatched. This CDR3 region has 14 residues. Germline lookup yields CDR1 DFQATT and CDR2 SNEGSKA (reference sequence). CDR3 nucleotide sequence: TGCAGTGCAAGGGCAGGGACAGATAATTCACCCCTCCACTTT. Translating it yields CSARAGTDNSPLHF.

The chain joins TRBV20-1 to TRBJ2-7; 11 nucleotides match TRBD2. Germline V lookup: CDR1 DFQATT, CDR2 SNEGSKA (reference sequence). V gave up 6 bases and J gave up 2 bases; unmatched junction bases: 3. This CDR3 is built from 13 residues. The CDR3 DNA reads TGCAGTGCAATAGCGGGAGGGCCCTACGAGCAGTACTTC. It codes for CSAIAGGPYEQYF.

This clonotype was picked up a small number of times. CDR3 DNA sequence: TGCAGTGCTTACCTCGGGACTAGTCACCCCCAAGAGACCCAGTACTTC. This codes for CSAYLGTSHPQETQYF. The V and J genes are TRBV20-1 and TRBJ2-5, with 8 positions matching TRBD2. The trim removed 5 bases at V and 1 base at J, leaving 12 bases unmatched. The germline V gene encodes CDR1 DFQATT and CDR2 SNEGSKA (reference sequence). CDR3 length equals 16 residues.

The chain links TRBV25-1 to TRBJ2-6; tentative D call: TRBD1 (5 bases). Germline CDR1 is MGHDK and CDR2 is SYGVNS. The CDR3 consists of 16 residues. Trimming pared 3 bases from V and 2 bases from J, leaving 11 bases between. The CDR3 here is CASSDRVEAGANVLTF. In DNA form, the CDR3 reads TGTGCCAGCAGTGACAGGGTCGAAGCTGGGGCCAACGTCCTGACTTTC. Looking up the rest from reference TRBV25-1 and TRBJ2-6 gives the full variable domain: EADIYQTPRYLVIGTGKKITLECSQTMGHDKMYWYQQDPGMELHLIHYSYGVNSTEKGDLSSESTVSRIRTEHFPLTLESARPSHTSQYLCASSDRVEAGANVLTFGAGSRLTVL.

This clonotype was observed a few times. V and J are TRBV2 and TRBJ2-7; TRBD1 matches at 8 bases. Losses at the gene ends were 7 bases for V and 7 bases for J; bases not matched to a gene: 9. The CDR3 totals 13 residues. Per germline, CDR1 SNHLY and CDR2 FYNNEI. CDR3 region: CASNLGTGLEQYF. The CDR3 DNA follows: TGTGCCAGCAATTTGGGGACAGGCTTAGAGCAGTACTTC.

The J gene is TRBJ1-5, the V gene TRBV12-3 or TRBV12-4; TRBD1 aligns across 7 bases. This CDR3 is built from 14 residues. Trimming cost V 3 bases and J 6 bases; bases outside gene matches: 5. CDR3 residues: CASSLGGGLQPQHF. The CDR3 DNA reads TGTGCCAGCAGTTTGGGAGGGGGCCTTCAGCCCCAGCATTTT.

The V gene is TRBV7-9, the J gene TRBJ2-5; D might be TRBD1 (5 bases). Trimming stripped 1 base from V and 1 base from J, with 10 bases between. The CDR3 spans 15 residues. Per germline, CDR1 SEHNR and CDR2 FQNEAQ (reference sequence). The CDR3 nucleotides read TGTGCCAGCAGCTTAGGTTCAGGGTCCCAAGAGACCCAGTACTTC. Translation: CASSLGSGSQETQYF.

The chain is built from TRBV7-9 and TRBJ2-1; D remains unclear. Germline V gene sequence: CDR1 SEHNR, CDR2 FQNEAQ (reference sequence). This CDR3 spans 16 amino acids. Trimming removed 4 bases from V and 4 bases from J, with 17 bases in between. CDR3 DNA: TGTGCCAGCAGCTCCGCTGAGACGAGATCATACAATGAGCAGTTCTTC. Amino acid sequence: CASSSAETRSYNEQFF. Variable domain in full (rest from reference TRBV7-9 and TRBJ2-1): DTGVSQNPRHKITKRGQNVTFRCDPISEHNRLYWYRQTLGQGPEFLTYFQNEAQLEKSRLLSDRFSAERPKGSFSTLEIQRTEQGDSAMYLCASSSAETRSYNEQFFGPGTRLTVL.

This rearrangement joins TRBV20-1 to TRBJ2-3; 9 bases map to TRBD2. With 4 bases clipped from V and 1 base from J, the junction kept 3 bases outside the gene matches. Germline CDR1 is DFQATT and CDR2 is SNEGSKA (reference sequence). The CDR3 is made up of 14 amino acids. The CDR3 protein is CSAIRTSGTDTQYF. The CDR3 DNA reads TGCAGTGCTATTCGGACTAGCGGCACAGATACGCAGTATTTT.

The chain combines TRBV2 with TRBJ2-5; TRBD1 matches at 11 bases. Per the germline V gene, CDR1 is SNHLY and CDR2 is FYNNEI. The CDR3 sequence is 14 residues long. The ends lost 10 bases at V and 0 bases at J; junction bases unmatched: 4. This CDR3 reads CATRDRGYQETQYF. CDR3 sequence (DNA): TGTGCCACACGGGACAGGGGGTACCAAGAGACCCAGTACTTC.

This clonotype has just a few counts. The chain combines TRBV5-1 with TRBJ2-1; TRBD2 matches 9 bases. The CDR3 loop spans 15 amino acids. Germline V gene sequence: CDR1 SGHRS, CDR2 YFSETQ. The J segment lost 7 bases and the V segment lost 0 bases, leaving 5 bases of the junction unmatched. The CDR3 sequence is CASSLVGLAANEQFF. For the CDR3, the DNA is TGCGCCAGCAGCTTGGTGGGACTAGCAGCGAATGAGCAGTTCTTC.